The 18 T cell receptor beta chains in this list originate from one sample, sequenced in a study of blood T cell repertoires in COVID-19. The repertoire was sequenced with immunoSEQ multiplex PCR; TCRdb's copy has only in-frame clones and lacks some. The repertoire holds 170,000 or so clones, with more than 80% as singletons. Sequenced: PBMCs or T cells enriched from blood (not recorded which). These receptors were collected from a man aged 35-49 years who had recovered from COVID-19.

The chain recombines TRBV2 with TRBJ1-1, with unresolved D. V lost 8 bases and J 2 bases, leaving 18 bases between the germline ends. Germline assignment: CDR1 SNHLY and CDR2 FYNNEI. The CDR3 spans 15 residues. CDR3 DNA sequence: TGTGCCAGCCGTTTTTCGGCAGCGGATAACACTGAAGCTTTCTTT. This sequence encodes CASRFSAADNTEAFF.

The DNA for the CDR3 is TGTGCCAGCAGTTTATATATGTCCGAGAATGAGCAGTTCTTC. It specifies CASSLYMSENEQFF. This chain uses TRBV27 with TRBJ2-1, with D unresolved. Germline assignment: CDR1 MNHEY and CDR2 SMNVEV (reference sequence). The ends were cut back, 1 base at V and 7 bases at J, with 11 bases in the middle. This CDR3 is 14 amino acids long.

The genes are TRBV6-5 and TRBJ2-2, with D possibly TRBD1 on 5 matching bases. Looked up from germline, CDR1 is MNHEY and CDR2 is SVGAGI. V was cut by 7 bases and J by 1 base, with 7 bases left in between. The CDR3 has 13 residues. DNA for the CDR3: TGTGCCAGCATTCAGGGGAACACCGGGGAGCTGTTTTTT. Protein: CASIQGNTGELFF.

This clone was counted a few times. The chain couples TRBV5-6 to TRBJ1-6, with 7 bases lining up with TRBD1. With V trimmed by 4 bases and J by 8 bases, 9 bases remained unmatched. Germline V gives CDR1 SGHDT, CDR2 YYEEEE. The CDR3 sequence is 15 residues long. The CDR3 DNA reads TGTGCCAGCAGCCCCAGACAGGGCGTCCATTCACCCCTCCACTTT. Residues: CASSPRQGVHSPLHF.

The chain combines TRBV3-1 (or the pseudogene TRBV3-2) with TRBJ2-5, with 9 bases aligning to TRBD1. J lost 9 bases, V lost 0 bases, and 8 bases had no gene match. The length of the CDR3 is 15 residues. Germline CDR1 is LGHDT and CDR2 is YNNKEL (reference sequence). This CDR3 reads CASSQDRGQGKAQYF. In nucleotides, the CDR3 is TGTGCCAGCAGCCAAGATAGAGGACAGGGGAAGGCCCAGTACTTC.

Only a few counts were recorded for this clone. The rearrangement uses TRBV2 and TRBJ2-3; 8 positions agree with TRBD2. The CDR3 extends over 17 amino acids. V shed 7 bases, J shed 5 bases, and the junction held 17 bases outside the gene matches. Germline assignment: CDR1 SNHLY and CDR2 FYNNEI. CDR3 in amino acids: CASNFAGAGGGLDTQYF. The CDR3 region has the DNA TGTGCCAGCAACTTCGCGGGCGCGGGGGGCGGATTAGATACGCAGTATTTT.

The chain uses TRBV4-1 and TRBJ1-6; 7 nucleotides align to TRBD1. V dropped 0 bases and J dropped 8; count of bases not matched to a gene: 13. The germline V gene has CDR1 MGHRA and CDR2 YSYEKL. The CDR3 contains 18 residues. CDR3 in amino acids: CASSQDVPLVGGDSPLHF. The CDR3 nucleotides are TGCGCCAGCAGCCAAGATGTACCCTTAGTAGGGGGCGATTCACCCCTCCACTTT.

V is TRBV10-3 and J is TRBJ1-1, with TRBD1 as a possible D gene (5 bases). V was trimmed by 10 bases and J by 8 bases, leaving 17 bases between them. The CDR3 totals 12 residues. Germline loops: CDR1 ENHRY, CDR2 SYGVKD. In DNA, the CDR3 is TGTGCCACTAAAAAATGGGGCGGCGAAGCTTTCTTT. This translates into CATKKWGGEAFF.

This clone has only a few counts. V is TRBV10-3 and J is TRBJ1-2; D gene uncertain. Germline lookup yields CDR1 ENHRY and CDR2 SYGVKD. Trimming removed 5 bases from V and 3 bases from J, with 10 bases in between. The CDR3 contains 13 residues. DNA of the CDR3: TGTGCCATCAGTAGGACTGAGGACTATGGCTACACCTTC. It yields the protein CAISRTEDYGYTF.

J is TRBJ2-5 and V is TRBV5-1, with TRBD1 identical over 10 bases. Trimming took 2 bases from V and 4 from J; bases not matched to a gene: 8. The germline V gene has CDR1 SGHRS and CDR2 YFSETQ. The CDR3 extends over 16 amino acids. CDR3 DNA sequence: TGCGCCAGCAGCTTCAGCGACAGGGGGCTAGGAGAGACCCAGTACTTC. Translating it yields CASSFSDRGLGETQYF. Filled out from reference TRBV5-1 and TRBJ2-5, the complete variable domain reads KAGVTQTPRYLIKTRGQQVTLSCSPISGHRSVSWYQQTPGQGLQFLFEYFSETQRNKGNFPGRFSGRQFSNSRSEMNVSTLELGDSALYLCASSFSDRGLGETQYFGPGTRLLVL.

The V gene is TRBV19, the J gene TRBJ1-4; 7 positions match TRBD1. Germline CDR1 LNHDA, CDR2 SQIVND (reference sequence). The CDR3 contains 13 residues. V trimming: 9 bases; J trimming: 3 bases; junction bases outside the gene matches: 4. The CDR3 region has the DNA TGTGCCAGCCAGCAGGGGGCTAATGAAAAACTGTTTTTT. Translated: CASQQGANEKLFF.

The chain combines TRBV5-1 with TRBJ1-2; a weak D match, TRBD1 (5 bases). This CDR3 is built from 14 residues. V lost 5 bases, J lost 8 bases, and 19 bases lay in between. Per the germline V gene, CDR1 is SGHRS and CDR2 is YFSETQ. The chain's CDR3 is CASRPQGGGVGYTF. The CDR3 region has the DNA TGCGCCAGCAGACCTCAGGGAGGAGGAGTAGGCTACACCTTC. Using reference TRBV5-1 and TRBJ1-2 for the parts outside the CDR3, the full variable domain is KAGVTQTPRYLIKTRGQQVTLSCSPISGHRSVSWYQQTPGQGLQFLFEYFSETQRNKGNFPGRFSGRQFSNSRSEMNVSTLELGDSALYLCASRPQGGGVGYTFGSGTRLTVV.

V usage is TRBV19 and J usage is TRBJ2-5; tentative D call: TRBD1 (7 bases). Trimming removed 5 bases from V and 5 bases from J, with 15 bases in between. Germline values: CDR1 LNHDA, CDR2 SQIVND (reference sequence). The CDR3 contains 14 residues. Here the CDR3 DNA reads TGTGCCAGTAGTCCAGCAGCAGGGGGGGAGACCCAGTACTTC. It codes for CASSPAAGGETQYF.

V and J are TRBV19 and TRBJ1-2, with D possibly matching TRBD1 (5 bases). V was clipped by 6 bases and J by 4 bases, with 21 bases between them. This CDR3 has 16 amino acids. CDR1 and CDR2 (germline): LNHDA, SQIVND (reference sequence). Written as DNA, the CDR3 is TGTGCCAGTAGGTTTTGGTCGGGGACTGAGCCCTATGGCTACACCTTC. Protein sequence: CASRFWSGTEPYGYTF.

There are many counts of this clone. V usage is TRBV6-4 and J usage is TRBJ1-1, with TRBD1 identical over 11 bases. Losses at the gene ends were 5 bases for V and 5 bases for J; bases not matched to a gene: 7. This CDR3 is 15 amino acids long. Germline CDR1 MRHNA, CDR2 SNTAGT. CDR3 in amino acids: CASSKGTGGSTEAFF. The CDR3 bases are TGTGCCAGCAGTAAAGGGACAGGGGGGTCGACTGAAGCTTTCTTT.

The chain uses TRBV5-1 and TRBJ1-1; D is ambiguous. Germline V gene data show CDR1 as SGHRS and CDR2 as YFSETQ. Between the trimmed V and J ends, which lost 4 bases and 8 bases, there was a span of 15 bases. The CDR3 has 13 residues. In DNA, the CDR3 is TGCGCCAGCAGCCCAAAGTCGGGTACGGAAGCTTTCTTT. This gives the protein CASSPKSGTEAFF.

V gene TRBV6-2 or TRBV6-3 combines with J gene TRBJ2-7, with 9 nucleotides matching TRBD1. The germline gives CDR1 MNHEY, CDR2 SVGEGT. The CDR3 is made up of 15 amino acids. The trim removed 2 bases at V and 3 bases at J, leaving 5 bases unmatched. The CDR3 sequence is CASSYPRTGVYEQYF. Here the CDR3 DNA reads TGTGCCAGCAGTTACCCGCGGACAGGGGTCTACGAGCAGTACTTC.

The chain uses TRBV25-1 and TRBJ2-3; the D gene is possibly TRBD2 (5 bases). The germline gives CDR1 MGHDK, CDR2 SYGVNS. CDR3 length: 14 residues. The germline V and J ends were trimmed by 8 bases and 1 base, with 13 bases remaining between them. Here the CDR3 DNA reads TGTGCCAGCGAAGCCGATAGCGGCACAGATACGCAGTATTTT. It translates to CASEADSGTDTQYF.